These 18 T cell receptor beta chains share one sample of origin, sequenced in a study of blood T cell repertoires in COVID-19. Sequencing was performed with immunoSEQ multiplex PCR; in TCRdb, only in-frame clones are kept and a portion is missing. The table lists roughly 150,000 clones, about 85% of them singletons, with approximately 7% in the top ten. Sequencing was performed on peripheral blood. Receptors were obtained from an elderly man with COVID-19, enrolled during active disease.

CDR3: CASSSAGPQAQHF. CDR3 coding DNA: TGTGCCAGTAGTTCTGCGGGGCCGCAGGCCCAGCATTTT. The gene calls are TRBV19 and TRBJ1-5; tentative D call: TRBD1 (5 bases). V lost 5 bases and J lost 11, with 16 bases in between. This CDR3 spans 13 amino acids. In germline, CDR1 is LNHDA, CDR2 SQIVND (reference sequence).

This clone was picked up a small number of times. The chain has TRBV19 and TRBJ1-1; a weak D match, TRBD1 (5 bases). The CDR3 has 15 residues. Per the germline V gene, CDR1 is LNHDA and CDR2 is SQIVND (reference sequence). V lost 7 bases, J lost 1 base, and 16 bases lay in between. The CDR3 DNA sequence: TGTGCCAGTACCGACCTCGGTCAGGGGAACACTGAAGCTTTCTTT. As protein: CASTDLGQGNTEAFF.

This chain links TRBV19 with TRBJ2-1, with 8 bases aligning to TRBD1. The CDR3 runs to 15 residues. V lost 4 bases and J lost 0; bases outside the gene matches: 2. Per germline, CDR1 LNHDA and CDR2 SQIVND (reference sequence). The DNA for the CDR3 is TGTGCCAGTAGTAGAGACAGGGGCTCCTACAATGAGCAGTTCTTC. It yields the protein CASSRDRGSYNEQFF. Combining the CDR3 with reference TRBV19 and TRBJ2-1 gives the whole variable domain DGGITQSPKYLFRKEGQNVTLSCEQNLNHDAMYWYRQDPGQGLRLIYYSQIVNDFQKGDIAEGYSVSREKKESFPLTVTSAQKNPTAFYLCASSRDRGSYNEQFFGPGTRLTVL.

This chain connects TRBV9 to TRBJ2-7; 7 bases match TRBD1. The CDR3 has 16 amino acids. The germline V gene has CDR1 SGDLS and CDR2 YYNGEE. V shed 0 bases and J 0 bases; nucleotides not matched to a gene: 6. DNA of the CDR3: TGTGCCAGCAGCGTAGATCCGGGACAGAGCTCCTACGAGCAGTACTTC. Amino acid sequence: CASSVDPGQSSYEQYF.

The table lists this clone with a count of one. This chain links TRBV11-3 with TRBJ2-3; the D gene is possibly TRBD2 (5 bases). The CDR3 length is 17 residues. Per the germline V gene, CDR1 is SGHNT and CDR2 is YENEEA. Trimming stripped 0 bases from V and 6 bases from J, with 19 bases between. The CDR3 loop is CASSLDRVGGPGDTQYF. In nucleotides, the CDR3 is TGTGCCAGCAGCTTAGATCGCGTTGGAGGCCCGGGGGATACGCAGTATTTT.

J is TRBJ2-7 and V is TRBV20-1; TRBD2 agrees at 8 bases. The CDR3 has 11 residues. The V and J ends lost 6 bases and 6 bases, in that order; junction bases with no gene match: 4. Germline V lookup: CDR1 DFQATT, CDR2 SNEGSKA (reference sequence). CDR3 residues: CSAGRGIEQYF. The CDR3 DNA is TGCAGTGCCGGGAGGGGAATCGAGCAGTACTTC.

The V and J genes are TRBV5-6 and TRBJ1-2, with 9 positions matching TRBD1. Germline V lookup: CDR1 SGHDT, CDR2 YYEEEE. The length of the CDR3 is 16 residues. V shed 3 bases, J shed 4 bases, and the junction held 10 bases outside the gene matches. CDR3 in amino acids: CASSSHIQGASYGYTF. DNA of the CDR3: TGTGCCAGCAGCTCACACATACAGGGGGCAAGCTATGGCTACACCTTC.

V usage is TRBV10-3 and J usage is TRBJ1-3; 9 nucleotides agree with TRBD1. Germline CDR1 ENHRY, CDR2 SYGVKD. The junction had 4 bases not matched to a gene; V was cut back by 6 bases and J by 4 bases. This CDR3 comprises 14 residues. CDR3 DNA sequence: TGTGCCATCAGGGCCGGGACAGGGGGAAACACCATATATTTT. Residues: CAIRAGTGGNTIYF.

The rearrangement uses TRBV7-9 and TRBJ2-7; TRBD1 matches at 7 bases. This CDR3 region has 14 residues. J was trimmed by 4 bases and V by 0 bases; bases with no gene match: 3. Germline V gene data show CDR1 as SEHNR and CDR2 as FQNEAQ (reference sequence). The DNA for the CDR3 is TGTGCCAGCAGCTTAGCCCAGGGGGTATACGAGCAGTACTTC. Translated, it gives CASSLAQGVYEQYF.

The chain employs TRBV11-2 and TRBJ2-1, with D possibly TRBD2 on 6 matching bases. V lost 1 base and J lost 8, with 12 bases in between. The CDR3 length is 14 residues. Germline V gives CDR1 SGHAT, CDR2 FQNNGV. The CDR3 DNA is TGTGCCAGCAGCTTAGGGGCCTGGGACTATGAGCAGTTCTTC. Encoded protein: CASSLGAWDYEQFF.

The CDR3 coding sequence is TGTGCCATCAGTCGACAGGGGACGGCCTACGAGCAGTACTTC. Protein: CAISRQGTAYEQYF. This sequence joins TRBV10-3 and TRBJ2-7, with TRBD1 identical over 8 bases. Germline V gene lookup returns CDR1 ENHRY and CDR2 SYGVKD. The trim removed 5 bases at V and 2 bases at J, leaving 5 bases unmatched. This CDR3 region has 14 residues.

The gene calls are TRBV19 and TRBJ2-5; 7 bases are a match to TRBD1. CDR3 length equals 13 residues. V was clipped by 10 bases and J by 5 bases; unmatched bases: 10. Germline V CDR1 and CDR2: LNHDA, SQIVND (reference sequence). The CDR3 DNA is TGTGCCACCCGACAGGGCTCCTGGGAGACCCAGTACTTC. Protein product: CATRQGSWETQYF. Full variable domain (missing parts from reference TRBV19 and TRBJ2-5): DGGITQSPKYLFRKEGQNVTLSCEQNLNHDAMYWYRQDPGQGLRLIYYSQIVNDFQKGDIAEGYSVSREKKESFPLTVTSAQKNPTAFYLCATRQGSWETQYFGPGTRLLVL.

Of note for this clone: The sample has other DNA sequences that encode this CDR3 too. The chain combines TRBV9 with TRBJ1-1, with D uncertain. Germline CDR1 and CDR2: SGDLS and YYNGEE. The CDR3 is made up of 13 amino acids. V lost 0 bases, J lost 3 bases, and 6 bases lay in between. The DNA for the CDR3 is TGTGCCAGCAGCGTAGGGAGGGACACTGAAGCTTTCTTT. Translated: CASSVGRDTEAFF.

In its sample, this clone was seen once. The CDR3 reads CAISQGARGSPLHF. The CDR3 DNA follows: TGTGCCATTTCTCAGGGGGCTAGAGGTTCACCCCTCCACTTT. V gene TRBV5-4 combines with J gene TRBJ1-6; 8 bases align to TRBD1. The CDR3 is 14 amino acids. After removal of 9 bases from V and 9 bases from J, the junction contained 11 bases not matched to a gene. The germline V gene has CDR1 SGHNT and CDR2 YYREEE (reference sequence).

The chain carries TRBV19 and TRBJ1-5; 9 bases map to TRBD1. With 6 bases clipped from V and 6 bases from J, the junction kept 6 bases outside the gene matches. CDR3 length: 14 amino acids. CDR1 and CDR2 from the germline V gene are LNHDA and SQIVND (reference sequence). CDR3 loop: CASRPGTGFQPQHF. DNA of the CDR3: TGTGCCAGTAGACCCGGGACAGGGTTTCAGCCCCAGCATTTT.

The chain has TRBV14 and TRBJ1-2, with D unresolved. This CDR3 spans 14 amino acids. V was shortened by 2 bases and J by 6 bases, with 13 bases between the two germline ends. Germline values: CDR1 SGHDN, CDR2 FVKESK. The CDR3 loop reads CASSQTRTADGYTF. CDR3 DNA: TGTGCCAGCAGCCAAACTAGGACGGCGGATGGCTACACCTTC. The whole variable domain, filled in from reference TRBV14 and TRBJ1-2, reads EAGVTQFPSHSVIEKGQTVTLRCDPISGHDNLYWYRRVMGKEIKFLLHFVKESKQDESGMPNNRFLAERTGGTYSTLKVQPAELEDSGVYFCASSQTRTADGYTFGSGTRLTVV.

The chain uses TRBV6-2 or TRBV6-3 and TRBJ2-1; 7 bases line up with TRBD2. The CDR3 contains 17 residues. CDR1 is MNHEY and CDR2 is SVGEGT in the germline V gene. V shed 2 bases, J shed 0 bases, and the junction held 7 bases outside the gene matches. The CDR3 DNA reads TGTGCCAGCAGTTACAACGCTGGCGGGGGCTCCTACAATGAGCAGTTCTTC. Protein product: CASSYNAGGGSYNEQFF.

The chain is built from TRBV6-2 or TRBV6-3 and TRBJ1-1; D is unresolved. The germline gives CDR1 MNHEY, CDR2 SVGEGT. The V gene lost 2 bases and the J gene lost 1 base, with 5 bases spanning the gap. The CDR3 has 13 residues. The CDR3 sequence is CASSYGRNTEAFF. CDR3 nucleotides: TGTGCCAGCAGTTACGGGCGGAACACTGAAGCTTTCTTT.